Following are 28 T cell receptor beta chains from one sample sequenced in a study of Graves' ophthalmopathy and Graves' hyperthyroidism. For repertoire sequencing, the TCR beta CDR3 regions were amplified from RNA transcripts. First-round RT-PCR with HTBI primers preceded a second-round multiplex PCR. MiXCR, applied by TCRdb to the multiplex PCR reads, yields one record per CDR3 protein. The data contain about 210,000 distinct CDR3 sequences, 25% to 30% of them seen just once; the ten biggest clones take up 9.1%. The sequencing sample was made of peripheral blood. The source is a man aged 45-65 years with Graves' ophthalmopathy.

Ten or more counts support this clonotype. The chain links TRBV20-1 to TRBJ2-6, with D unresolved. Germline-derived CDR1 and CDR2 are DFQATT and SNEGSKA (reference sequence). Deletions cut 0 bases from V and 0 bases from J, with 6 bases between. There are 15 residues in the CDR3. CDR3 nucleotides: TGCAGTGCTAGAGATGACTTCTCTGGGGCCAACGTCCTGACTTTC. Its translation is CSARDDFSGANVLTF.

This clonotype was seen at least ten times. The chain combines TRBV29-1 with TRBJ2-1, with 7 positions matching TRBD1. V dropped 1 base and J dropped 2; count of bases not matched to a gene: 5. The CDR3 loop spans 15 amino acids. Germline V gene data show CDR1 as SQVTM and CDR2 as ANQGSEA. The DNA for the CDR3 is TGCAGCGTTGAAGTTTGGGACAGTGCCTACAATGAGCAGTTCTTC. This gives the protein CSVEVWDSAYNEQFF.

The chain employs TRBV12-3 or TRBV12-4 and TRBJ2-5; tentative D call: TRBD2 (6 bases). V was pared by 6 bases and J by 1 base, with 12 bases between. The CDR3 sequence is 14 residues long. DNA for the CDR3: TGTGCCAGCAGCAACCGGGACTTCCAAGAGACCCAGTACTTC. This codes for CASSNRDFQETQYF.

This clonotype has a count of ten or more. The V and J genes are TRBV4-1 and TRBJ2-7, with no clear D. This CDR3 has 14 residues. V was clipped by 0 bases and J by 6 bases, with 12 bases between them. Germline V gene lookup returns CDR1 MGHRA and CDR2 YSYEKL. DNA for the CDR3: TGCGCCAGCAGCCAAGACCGGACCGGGCTCGAGCAGTACTTC. Translation: CASSQDRTGLEQYF.

This clonotype was found many times. The chain has TRBV28 and TRBJ1-5; 7 positions agree with TRBD1. The CDR3 sequence is 15 residues long. The ends lost 6 bases at V and 2 bases at J; junction bases unmatched: 7. Per the germline V gene, CDR1 is MDHEN and CDR2 is SYDVKM. This CDR3 reads CASSPDRVGNQPQHF. DNA for the CDR3: TGTGCCAGCAGCCCCGACAGGGTGGGCAATCAGCCCCAGCATTTT.

This clonotype occurred many times. The CDR3 DNA is TGTGCCAGCAGTTTTATCAGCGAGCTGTTTTTT. It encodes CASSFISELFF. V and J are TRBV12-3 or TRBV12-4 and TRBJ2-2; D uncertain. V shed 3 bases and J shed 11 bases, with 7 bases lying between them. The CDR3 extends over 11 amino acids.

CDR3 loop: CSARSIAGDTGELFF. The CDR3 DNA sequence: TGCAGTGCTAGATCTATAGCGGGAGACACCGGGGAGCTGTTTTTT. The gene calls are TRBV20-1 and TRBJ2-2, with 9 positions matching TRBD2. This CDR3 is 15 amino acids long. With 2 bases clipped from V and 3 bases from J, the junction kept 4 bases outside the gene matches. Germline-derived CDR1 and CDR2 are DFQATT and SNEGSKA (reference sequence).

V and J are TRBV20-1 and TRBJ1-1; no reliable D call. Germline V gene lookup returns CDR1 DFQATT and CDR2 SNEGSKA (reference sequence). The CDR3 extends over 15 amino acids. V was clipped by 0 bases and J by 1 base, with 12 bases between them. CDR3 sequence (DNA): TGCAGTGCTAGAGACCCCCCTTCGGGGAACACTGAAGCTTTCTTT. This sequence encodes CSARDPPSGNTEAFF.

In regard to this clonotype: At one boundary the junction diverges from the germline segment, which might be a read error. This sequence joins TRBV6-2 or TRBV6-3 and TRBJ1-6; TRBD1 aligns across 11 bases. Germline V CDR1 and CDR2: MNHEY, SVGEGT. The CDR3 consists of 11 residues. The CDR3 DNA follows: TGTGCCAGCAGTAACGGACAGGGGGCAATCTTT. It specifies CASSNGQGAIF.

The table lists this clonotype with many counts. The CDR3 DNA reads as TGTGCCAGTAGTTCCTGGAGGTTTTCGCGGGATTCCCGGGGAAGCAATCAGCCCCAGCATTTT. Translation: CASSSWRFSRDSRGSNQPQHF. The chain links TRBV19 to TRBJ1-5; D call uncertain. The germline CDR1 and CDR2 sequences are LNHDA and SQIVND (reference sequence). V was pared by 5 bases and J by 1 base, with 30 bases between. There are 21 residues in the CDR3.

This clonotype showed up many times. The chain carries TRBV19 and TRBJ2-7, with TRBD1 matching 11 bases. This CDR3 region has 15 residues. Germline CDR1 is LNHDA and CDR2 is SQIVND (reference sequence). With 5 bases clipped from V and 2 bases from J, the junction kept 5 bases outside the gene matches. The CDR3 region is CASSLGGQGAYEQYF. The CDR3 DNA reads TGTGCCAGTAGTCTTGGGGGACAGGGGGCCTACGAGCAGTACTTC.

This clonotype was counted ten times or more. This chain joins TRBV4-1 and TRBJ2-7; the D is unclear. Germline V lookup: CDR1 MGHRA, CDR2 YSYEKL. Trimming took 8 bases from V and 3 from J, leaving 14 bases between them. The CDR3 contains 13 residues. The CDR3 bases are TGCGCCAGCTCCGAAGTGGGGTACTACGAGCAGTACTTC. Its translation is CASSEVGYYEQYF.

V and J are TRBV27 and TRBJ1-2, with D maybe TRBD1 (5 bases). The V and J ends lost 11 bases and 8 bases respectively, with 21 bases between them. The CDR3 extends over 13 amino acids. CDR1 is MNHEY, CDR2 SMNVEV, per germline (reference sequence). CDR3 sequence (DNA): TGTGCCGGCGGGGGGAGAAGAAAGGCGGGCTACACCTTC. This gives the protein CAGGGRRKAGYTF.

CDR3: CASSYSPIYGYTF. The DNA of the CDR3 is TGTGCCAGCAGTTACTCTCCGATCTATGGCTACACCTTC. This chain uses TRBV6-5 with TRBJ1-2, with D uncertain. Germline lookup yields CDR1 MNHEY and CDR2 SVGAGI. The CDR3 spans 13 residues. Trimming left V 0 bases short and J 4 bases short, with 6 bases between.

This clonotype showed up many times. The rearrangement uses TRBV12-5 and TRBJ2-6, with TRBD1 matching 8 bases. CDR1 is LGHNT, CDR2 FRNRAP, per germline. V lost 2 bases and J lost 0; bases outside the gene matches: 6. This CDR3 has 18 residues. CDR3 sequence reads: CASGLIGGTGSGANVLTF. The DNA of the CDR3 is TGTGCTAGTGGTTTGATTGGGGGGACAGGCTCTGGGGCCAACGTCCTGACTTTC.

This clonotype has ten or more counts. This chain links TRBV12-3 or TRBV12-4 with TRBJ2-3; D may be TRBD2 (5 bases). Trimming left V 3 bases short and J 5 bases short, with 6 bases between. This CDR3 is built from 12 residues. CDR3 coding DNA: TGTGCCAGCAGTTTTCGGGGAGATACGCAGTATTTT. Translating gives CASSFRGDTQYF.

In this sample, this clonotype turned up many times. The V gene is TRBV2, the J gene TRBJ2-7, with TRBD2 matching over 7 bases. The ends lost 10 bases at V and 5 bases at J; junction bases unmatched: 17. The length of the CDR3 is 15 residues. Germline values: CDR1 SNHLY, CDR2 FYNNEI. The CDR3 reads CATLPGEGLGNEQYF. The CDR3 DNA follows: TGTGCCACCCTACCCGGGGAGGGGCTTGGAAACGAGCAGTACTTC.

The gene calls are TRBV28 and TRBJ2-2, with 11 bases aligning to TRBD2. Trimming at V came to 6 bases and at J to 6 bases, leaving 12 bases not matched to a gene. Per germline, CDR1 MDHEN and CDR2 SYDVKM. CDR3 size: 17 residues. This CDR3 reads CASSPILAGVFSGELFF. CDR3 sequence (DNA): TGTGCCAGCAGCCCCATACTAGCGGGAGTATTTTCCGGGGAGCTGTTTTTT.

This clonotype occurred many times. V and J are TRBV2 and TRBJ2-2; TRBD1 is a possible D gene (6 bases). Germline assignment: CDR1 SNHLY and CDR2 FYNNEI. The CDR3 is 14 residues long. V lost 7 bases, J lost 7 bases, and 16 bases lay in between. Written as DNA, the CDR3 is TGTGCCAGCACTCAGGGGAATAATAACGGGGAGCTGTTTTTT. Protein product: CASTQGNNNGELFF.

The rearrangement uses TRBV7-2 and TRBJ2-5; D gene ambiguous. Trimming pared 7 bases from V and 3 bases from J, leaving 6 bases between. The CDR3 is 11 amino acids. Germline V CDR1 and CDR2: SGHTA, FQGNSA. The CDR3 nucleotides are TGTGCCAGCAAAAAAGAAGAGACCCAGTACTTC. This codes for CASKKEETQYF.

There are a few counts of this clonotype. The chain combines TRBV11-2 with TRBJ2-7; 9 nucleotides agree with TRBD2. Germline V gene lookup returns CDR1 SGHAT and CDR2 FQNNGV. J was trimmed by 0 bases and V by 0 bases; bases with no gene match: 3. This CDR3 has 16 amino acids. DNA for the CDR3: TGTGCCAGCAGCTTAGAACTAGCGGGTACCTCCTACGAGCAGTACTTC. Amino acid sequence: CASSLELAGTSYEQYF.

Ten or more counts support this clonotype. The chain employs TRBV6-6 and TRBJ1-6; D is uncertain. Germline V gene data show CDR1 as MNHNY and CDR2 as SVGAGI (reference sequence). This CDR3 spans 15 amino acids. V was clipped by 7 bases and J by 0 bases, with 10 bases between them. CDR3 protein: CASTSRNSYNSPLHF. The CDR3, as DNA: TGTGCCAGCACCTCCAGAAACTCCTATAATTCACCCCTCCACTTT.

V is TRBV20-1 and J is TRBJ1-6, with a tentative D call TRBD1 (5 bases). The V and J ends lost 3 bases and 8 bases respectively, with 14 bases between them. The CDR3 has 14 residues. The germline V gene encodes CDR1 DFQATT and CDR2 SNEGSKA (reference sequence). CDR3 residues: CSARMMGVDSPLHF. CDR3 nucleotide sequence: TGCAGTGCTAGGATGATGGGGGTGGATTCACCCCTCCACTTT.

This clonotype was recorded at least ten times. This chain connects TRBV27 to TRBJ2-7, with a tentative D call TRBD2 (5 bases). Trimming removed 4 bases from V and 5 bases from J, with 9 bases in between. This CDR3 has 12 amino acids. CDR1 is MNHEY and CDR2 is SMNVEV in the germline V gene (reference sequence). In nucleotides, the CDR3 is TGTGCCAGCAGTTCCCTTAGCGACGAGCAGTACTTC. Translating gives CASSSLSDEQYF.

The chain couples TRBV7-2 to TRBJ1-6; no reliable D call. The CDR3 has 13 amino acids. V was clipped by 5 bases and J by 10 bases, with 12 bases between them. CDR1 SGHTA and CDR2 FQGNSA come from the germline V gene. CDR3 in amino acids: CASSETTDSPLHF. CDR3 nucleotide sequence: TGTGCCAGCAGCGAAACTACAGACTCACCCCTCCACTTT. The full variable domain, its missing parts supplied by reference TRBV7-2 and TRBJ1-6, is GAGVSQSPSNKVTEKGKDVELRCDPISGHTALYWYRQSLGQGLEFLIYFQGNSAPDKSGLPSDRFSAERTGGSVSTLTIQRTQQEDSAVYLCASSETTDSPLHFGNGTRLTVT.

This chain connects TRBV7-2 to TRBJ2-7, with 7 bases matching TRBD2. The CDR3 runs to 16 residues. Germline V lookup: CDR1 SGHTA, CDR2 FQGNSA. V lost 2 bases, J lost 3 bases, and 10 bases stayed unmatched. The CDR3 region has the DNA TGTGCCAGCAGCTTATTCCCTTGGGGAGGGAGCTACGAGCAGTACTTC. This codes for CASSLFPWGGSYEQYF.

The chain carries TRBV12-3 or TRBV12-4 and TRBJ1-2; a weak D match, TRBD1 (6 bases). V shed 6 bases and J shed 5 bases, with 13 bases lying between them. The CDR3 sequence is 13 residues long. In nucleotides, the CDR3 is TGTGCCAGCAGCTCAGGGACATATTATGGCTACACCTTC. Translated, it gives CASSSGTYYGYTF.

This clonotype was picked up many times. This chain connects TRBV6-1 to TRBJ2-5; D not certain. The germline CDR1 and CDR2 sequences are MNHNS and SASEGT. The V gene lost 6 bases and the J gene lost 5 bases, with 13 bases spanning the gap. The CDR3 extends over 13 amino acids. CDR3 sequence reads: CASRKPINETQYF. In DNA, the CDR3 is TGTGCCAGCAGGAAACCTATTAACGAGACCCAGTACTTC.